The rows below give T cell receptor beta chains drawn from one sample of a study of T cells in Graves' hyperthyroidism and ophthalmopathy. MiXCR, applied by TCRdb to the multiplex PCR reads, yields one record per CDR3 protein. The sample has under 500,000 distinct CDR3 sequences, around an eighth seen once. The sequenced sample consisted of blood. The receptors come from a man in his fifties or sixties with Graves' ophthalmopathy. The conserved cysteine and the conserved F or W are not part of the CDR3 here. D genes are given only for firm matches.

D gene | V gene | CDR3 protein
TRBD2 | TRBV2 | ATSGRAWETQY
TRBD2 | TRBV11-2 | ASSLAGTSGRSLLQY
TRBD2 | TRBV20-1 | SAAGLAGGPSSYEQY
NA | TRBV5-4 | ASSRDPRDQETQY
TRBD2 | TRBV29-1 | SVEAETSGSEQY
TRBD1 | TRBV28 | ASIRDRVTYEQY
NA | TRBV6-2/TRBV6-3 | ASSPEPLDNPQY
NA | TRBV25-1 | ASSTTLSSYNEQF
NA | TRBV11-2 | ASSLSPVVDEQY
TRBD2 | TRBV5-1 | ASSPGGSSTDTQY
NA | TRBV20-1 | SARVTDYGYT
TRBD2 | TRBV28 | ATSSGRALHEQF
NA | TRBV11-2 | ASSLNRVRTEAF
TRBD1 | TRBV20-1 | SAPQGDTQY
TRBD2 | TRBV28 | ASINSGSFNEQF
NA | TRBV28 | ASTRGGQGYVQY
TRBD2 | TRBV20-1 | SVAAGDTGELF
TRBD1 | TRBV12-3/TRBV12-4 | ASKPTGGSYEQY
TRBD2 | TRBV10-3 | AIGKGREVINEQF
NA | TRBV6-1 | ASSEFRLVGFKQF
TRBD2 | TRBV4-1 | ASSQFLAGGTTYEQY
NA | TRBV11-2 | ASSLGPPRETQY
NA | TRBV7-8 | ASSEQGTYNEQF
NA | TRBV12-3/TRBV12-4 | ASNFQGNTIY
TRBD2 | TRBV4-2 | ASSHPSGVNTGELF
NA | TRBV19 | ASSMLGTPQETQY
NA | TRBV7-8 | ASSLEVRGNNEQF
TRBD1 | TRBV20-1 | SANPGQGGLNYGYT
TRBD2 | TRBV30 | AWILTSGRMGHGGGNEQF
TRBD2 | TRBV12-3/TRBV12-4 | ASRGIAGGPQASLYEQY
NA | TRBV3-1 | ASSQVPQATSYEQY
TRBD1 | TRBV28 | ATVDRATYNEQF
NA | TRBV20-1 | SARSPWGTQY
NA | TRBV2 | ASRQDGSSYNEQF
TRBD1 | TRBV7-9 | ASSTGQGSETQY
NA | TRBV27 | ASSLSSGHTSYEQY
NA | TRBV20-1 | SARDPGRGTDTQY
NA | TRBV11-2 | ASSLSRDRAYEQY
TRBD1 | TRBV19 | ASSLRPTGGMGEAF
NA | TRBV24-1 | ATSDLRQKNSPLH
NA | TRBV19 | ASRWGVNQPQH
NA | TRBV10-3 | AISPDRNSGANVLT
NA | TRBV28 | ASLEGGTDTQY
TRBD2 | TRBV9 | ASSVTSGHNEQF
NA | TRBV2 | ASRPDRGNEYNEQF
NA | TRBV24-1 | ATSEWGTDTQY
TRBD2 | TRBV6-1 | ASRSLAASYNEQF
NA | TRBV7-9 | ASSPTGPSPYEQY
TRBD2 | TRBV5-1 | ASAPGGAYGEQY
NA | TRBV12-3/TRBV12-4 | ASRTSGASTDTQY